The clone carrying this T cell receptor (beta chain) was counted ten times or more. As the method for making TCR beta libraries, quantitative 5'-RACE with molecular barcodes was used. TCRdb re-called the 5' RACE reads with MiXCR, one entry per CDR3 protein. The sample consists of about 240,000 distinct CDR3 sequences, roughly 10% of them appearing once. CDR1 and CDR2 from the germline V gene are SQVTM and ANQGSEA. The CDR3 is made up of 12 amino acids. V lost 6 bases and J lost 7, with 15 bases in between. The data were obtained in a study of CD8 T cells in ankylosing spondylitis. The sequence came from a male donor with ankylosing spondylitis or in good health (not recorded which). The sequencing sample was made of blood, either unsorted or a sorted T cell fraction (not recorded which). The chain combines TRBV29-1 with TRBJ1-2; a possible D gene is TRBD1 (5 bases). The CDR3 nucleotides are TGCAGCGTCCGACAGAACATGGGTGGCTACACCTTC. It specifies CSVRQNMGGYTF. The whole variable domain, remainder taken from reference TRBV29-1 and TRBJ1-2, is SAVISQKPSRDICQRGTSLTIQCQVDSQVTMMFWYRQQPGQSLTLIATANQGSEATYESGFVIDKFPISRPNLTFSTLTVSNMSPEDSSIYLCSVRQNMGGYTFGSGTRLTVV.